This TCR beta chain was obtained from a study of graft-versus-host responses after intestinal transplantation. Looking at the study overall: Recipients uniformly received anti-thymocyte globulin induction, followed by tacrolimus and steroids for about 3 years.

Germline CDR1 is SEHNR and CDR2 is FQNEAQ (reference sequence). V trimming: 3 bases; J trimming: 15 bases; junction bases outside the gene matches: 10. This CDR3 has 14 amino acids. Sequenced by immunoSEQ multiplex PCR; TCRdb stores in-frame clones only, minus some. The top ten hold approximately 5.9% of the sample, which has about 6,900 clones, around 30% seen once. The culture paired around 200,000 irradiated violet-dye-labeled stimulators with around 200,000 CFSE-labeled responders. The sample consisted of alloreactive CD8+ T cells from a mixed lymphocyte reaction culture, taken before transplantation. Stated subset: CFSE-low proliferating T cells sorted from roughly six-day pre-transplant mixed lymphocyte reaction (GvH or HvG direction). The source of this sequence is a human patient who was an organ donor for intestinal transplantation. V and J are TRBV7-9 and TRBJ2-1, with 11 bases identical to TRBD2. Written as DNA, the CDR3 is TGTGCCAGCAGCTTTGGGGTAGCGGGGGGGCTTTGGTTCTTC. Its translation is CASSFGVAGGLWFF. The full variable domain, completed using reference TRBV7-9 and TRBJ2-1, is DTGVSQNPRHKITKRGQNVTFRCDPISEHNRLYWYRQTLGQGPEFLTYFQNEAQLEKSRLLSDRFSAERPKGSFSTLEIQRTEQGDSAMYLCASSFGVAGGLWFFGPGTRLTVL.